The present T cell receptor beta chain was sequenced within a study of regulatory T cells in long-lasting Graves disease. Study-level results: Analyses excluded thyroid tissue, covering peripheral blood alone. Persistent disease was characterized by preferential usage of TRBV28, TRBJ1-2 and TRBJ2-5.

Through Arm-PCR of CDR3 regions and iRepertoire HTBI primers, TCR beta libraries were built. Each CDR3 protein gets one entry after TCRdb re-called the multiplex PCR reads with MiXCR. The profile covers approximately 390,000 distinct CDR3 sequences, with roughly 15% appearing a single time and 20% to 25% taken by the ten largest. Of note for this clonotype: Its matching antigen is unknown.

V was trimmed by 5 bases and J by 8 bases, leaving 15 bases between them. Germline assignment: CDR1 SGHTA and CDR2 FQGNSA. The CDR3 length is 14 residues. Time point indicated: newly diagnosed GD, antithyroid drugs for less than 3 months. PBMC-extracted RNA yielded the TCR library. In addition, the sample was reused for a study of T cells in Graves' hyperthyroidism and ophthalmopathy. That report notes: TCR CDR3 regions were first amplified by RT-PCR with HTBI primers.

The starting material was peripheral blood mononuclear cells (PBMCs), obtained at new diagnosis, from a patient treated with antithyroid drugs. The genes are TRBV7-2 and TRBJ2-2; D is uncertain. The sequence was collected from a young woman with Graves disease. The CDR3 region has the DNA TGTGCCAGCAGCCCCACCGGGTCCCTTGGGGAGCTGTTTTTT. Translating it yields CASSPTGSLGELFF.